The 13 T cell receptor beta chains below all came from one sample that was sequenced in a study of human T cells and chemical hapten exposure. TCRdb re-analysed the RACE reads in MiXCR, keeping a single row per CDR3 protein. The sample includes tens of thousands of distinct CDR3 sequences, about 8.8% of them seen just once. Specified time point: healthy volunteer bleed at 2 weeks. Unfractionated whole blood was the source from which total RNA was extracted. Material: whole blood. Receptors originate from a female donor in good health. Some clones in this sample may be carry-over from other donors' samples.

This clonotype came up many times. J is TRBJ1-1 and V is TRBV28, with TRBD1 matching 8 bases. CDR1 and CDR2 from the germline V gene are MDHEN and SYDVKM. The junction had 4 bases not matched to a gene; V was cut back by 5 bases and J by 11 bases. The CDR3 length is 11 residues. CDR3 region: CASSGQGDAFF. The CDR3 DNA reads TGTGCCAGCAGTGGACAGGGTGACGCTTTCTTT.

This clonotype was recorded many times. The chain has TRBV29-1 and TRBJ1-2; unclear D gene. V was pared by 4 bases and J by 6 bases, with 9 bases between. The length of the CDR3 is 11 residues. Germline V gene lookup returns CDR1 SQVTM and CDR2 ANQGSEA. The CDR3, as DNA: TGCAGCGTTGTGTGGAGTAATGGCTACACCTTC. Protein sequence: CSVVWSNGYTF.

This clonotype was seen a handful of times. The chain couples TRBV4-2 to TRBJ2-3; perhaps D is TRBD1 or TRBD2 (5 bases each). Deletions cut 0 bases from V and 4 bases from J, with 8 bases between. Germline CDR1 LGHNA, CDR2 YNFKEQ. The CDR3 loop spans 14 amino acids. CDR3 amino acids: CASSQEGESDTQYF. The CDR3 DNA reads as TGTGCCAGCAGCCAAGAGGGGGAATCAGATACGCAGTATTTT.

This clonotype was detected a few times. The V call is TRBV7-9, the J call TRBJ2-1, with D perhaps assigned TRBD1 or TRBD2 (5 bases each). Germline assignment: CDR1 SEHNR and CDR2 FQNEAQ (reference sequence). CDR3 size: 12 residues. V was trimmed by 5 bases and J by 8 bases, leaving 10 bases between them. The CDR3 bases are TGTGCCAGCAGCCGGGACCGTGATGAGCAGTTCTTC. This translates into CASSRDRDEQFF.

This CDR3 reads CSARPGGLLSYEQYF. Here the CDR3 DNA reads TGCAGTGCTCGCCCCGGGGGGCTCCTCTCCTACGAGCAGTACTTC. The rearrangement uses TRBV20-1 and TRBJ2-7; D possibly corresponds to TRBD2 (7 bases). This CDR3 has 15 amino acids. Germline loops: CDR1 DFQATT, CDR2 SNEGSKA (reference sequence). Trimming cost V 5 bases and J 0 bases, with 17 bases left between them.

This clonotype appeared a few times. The chain couples TRBV6-5 to TRBJ2-1; perhaps TRBD2 as D (5 bases). V dropped 6 bases and J dropped 9 bases, with 15 bases sitting between them. The CDR3 runs to 13 residues. CDR1 is MNHEY and CDR2 is SVGAGI in the germline V gene. The CDR3, as DNA: TGTGCCAGCAGGGCACTAGGTCGCAGTGAGCAGTTCTTC. Amino acids: CASRALGRSEQFF.

The chain has TRBV28 and TRBJ1-1, with D perhaps TRBD1 (5 bases). This CDR3 spans 14 amino acids. V gave up 3 bases and J gave up 7 bases, with 15 bases separating them. CDR1 and CDR2 (germline): MDHEN, SYDVKM. DNA of the CDR3: TGTGCCAGCAGTTTGCTCCCTCTGACAGTTGAAGCTTTCTTT. Encoded protein: CASSLLPLTVEAFF.

This clonotype was counted a few times. V and J are TRBV6-2 or TRBV6-3 and TRBJ2-1; possibly TRBD2 for D (5 bases). The germline V gene encodes CDR1 MNHEY and CDR2 SVGEGT. V lost 6 bases, J lost 6 bases, and 15 bases lay in between. This CDR3 has 14 amino acids. The CDR3 region has the DNA TGTGCCAGCAGGCGGGCCCCCCCTAGCAATGAGCAGTTCTTC. It is translated as CASRRAPPSNEQFF.

This rearrangement joins TRBV29-1 to TRBJ2-5; D unclear. V lost 1 base to trimming and J lost 3 bases, with 9 bases between them. Germline V CDR1 and CDR2: SQVTM, ANQGSEA. The CDR3 is 13 amino acids. Here the CDR3 reads CSVEGMGKETQYF. In DNA form, the CDR3 reads TGCAGCGTTGAAGGAATGGGGAAAGAGACCCAGTACTTC.

This chain links TRBV7-3 with TRBJ2-1; TRBD2 might be the D (7 bases). This CDR3 has 17 residues. V was pared by 0 bases and J by 6 bases, with 18 bases between. Looked up from germline, CDR1 is SGHTA and CDR2 is FQGTGA. DNA of the CDR3: TGTGCCAGCAGCTTAACCCCCCCCGAGGGGGGGGTCAATGAGCAGTTCTTC. This translates into CASSLTPPEGGVNEQFF.

This clonotype was observed a handful of times. V usage is TRBV24-1 and J usage is TRBJ2-2; D remains ambiguous. V dropped 5 bases and J dropped 3 bases, with 9 bases sitting between them. The germline V gene encodes CDR1 KGHDR and CDR2 SFDVKD. The CDR3 runs to 14 residues. Here the CDR3 reads CATSGPKDTGELFF. The DNA for the CDR3 is TGTGCCACCAGTGGGCCTAAAGACACCGGGGAGCTGTTTTTT.

This clonotype was found a few times. The chain carries TRBV28 and TRBJ2-7; TRBD2 agrees at 8 bases. With V trimmed by 5 bases and J by 4 bases, 7 bases remained unmatched. The CDR3 runs 14 residues. Germline CDR1 MDHEN, CDR2 SYDVKM. CDR3 DNA sequence: TGTGCCAGCAGTCCCGAGCGGGGGTGGTACGAGCAGTACTTC. Translation gives CASSPERGWYEQYF. The complete variable domain, with remaining parts taken from reference TRBV28 and TRBJ2-7, reads DVKVTQSSRYLVKRTGEKVFLECVQDMDHENMFWYRQDPGLGLRLIYFSYDVKMKEKGDIPEGYSVSREKKERFSLILESASTNQTSMYLCASSPERGWYEQYFGPGTRLTVT.

The V call is TRBV2, the J call TRBJ2-5, with 10 bases fitting TRBD1. J was trimmed by 7 bases and V by 7 bases; bases with no gene match: 6. The CDR3 runs to 13 residues. Germline V gene sequence: CDR1 SNHLY, CDR2 FYNNEI. Here the CDR3 DNA reads TGTGCCAGCAAAGCCGGGACAGGGGTGACCCAGTACTTC. Amino acids: CASKAGTGVTQYF.